These 20 T cell receptor beta chains share one sample of origin, sequenced in a study of blood T cell repertoires in COVID-19. Clones were read by immunoSEQ multiplex PCR, and TCRdb kept only the in-frame ones, dropping some. The sample yields 130,000 to 150,000 clones, approximately 80% seen once. Sequences were obtained from peripheral blood. The receptors shown here come from a woman between 50 and 59 years old with acute or convalescent COVID-19.

This chain links TRBV6-1 with TRBJ2-1; 16 bases agree with TRBD2. The CDR3 length is 16 residues. Per germline, CDR1 MNHNS and CDR2 SASEGT. The V gene end was trimmed by 1 base and the J gene end by 8 bases; junction bases not matched to a gene: 2. The CDR3: CASSEEGTSGGDEQFF. CDR3 in DNA: TGTGCCAGCAGTGAAGAGGGGACTAGCGGGGGGGATGAGCAGTTCTTC.

This clone was detected once. This chain's CDR3 is CASTRGGATALEQYF. Here the CDR3 DNA reads TGTGCCAGCACCCGGGGAGGGGCCACTGCCCTCGAGCAGTACTTC. V is TRBV28 and J is TRBJ2-7; 7 nucleotides line up with TRBD2. The CDR3 runs to 15 residues. Germline V gene sequence: CDR1 MDHEN, CDR2 SYDVKM. Trimming removed 7 bases from V and 6 bases from J; junction bases left unmatched: 15. Full variable domain (rest looked up from reference TRBV28 and TRBJ2-7): DVKVTQSSRYLVKRTGEKVFLECVQDMDHENMFWYRQDPGLGLRLIYFSYDVKMKEKGDIPEGYSVSREKKERFSLILESASTNQTSMYLCASTRGGATALEQYFGPGTRLTVT.

The chain recombines TRBV18 with TRBJ2-7; a weak D match, TRBD1 (7 bases). V lost 0 bases, J lost 3 bases, and 15 bases lay in between. The CDR3 runs to 16 residues. Germline loops: CDR1 KGHSH, CDR2 LQKENI. The CDR3 is CASSPPGQGGGYEQYF. CDR3 DNA sequence: TGTGCCAGCTCACCACCCGGGCAGGGGGGCGGCTACGAGCAGTACTTC.

The CDR3 loop is CASSLALAKETQYF. CDR3 DNA: TGCGCCAGCAGCTTAGCCCTGGCCAAAGAGACCCAGTACTTC. This chain joins TRBV4-3 and TRBJ2-5; the D is unclear. This CDR3 contains 14 residues. Trimming took 5 bases from V and 3 from J, leaving 13 bases between them. Looked up from germline, CDR1 is LGHNA and CDR2 is YSLEER.

CDR3 nucleotides: TGTGCCAGCAGGGCAACTCCAGGACTAGCGGGGGGGCACCCCACAGATACGCAGTATTTT. It encodes CASRATPGLAGGHPTDTQYF. The rearrangement joins TRBV2 to TRBJ2-3; 15 bases agree with TRBD2. V shed 6 bases, J shed 2 bases, and the junction held 15 bases outside the gene matches. CDR3 length: 20 residues. The germline V gene has CDR1 SNHLY and CDR2 FYNNEI.

This rearrangement joins TRBV27 to TRBJ2-7, with TRBD2 as a possible D gene (6 bases). Germline CDR1 and CDR2: MNHEY and SMNVEV (reference sequence). CDR3 length equals 14 residues. The V end was cut by 2 bases, the J end by 3 bases, with 11 bases between. The CDR3 region is CASSLGGVGYEQYF. In DNA form, the CDR3 reads TGTGCCAGCAGTTTAGGCGGGGTAGGCTACGAGCAGTACTTC.

The rearrangement uses TRBV27 and TRBJ2-5; D unresolved. CDR3 length: 13 residues. Germline V gives CDR1 MNHEY, CDR2 SMNVEV (reference sequence). The V end was cut by 0 bases, the J end by 5 bases, with 7 bases between. The CDR3 coding sequence is TGTGCCAGCAGTTTATCGTTTGCGGAGACCCAGTACTTC. As protein: CASSLSFAETQYF.

This chain uses TRBV28 with TRBJ2-2; TRBD1 aligns across 11 bases. This CDR3 region has 19 residues. Germline CDR1 and CDR2: MDHEN and SYDVKM. J gave up 3 bases and V 6 bases, and 15 bases lay outside the gene matches. CDR3 bases: TGTGCCAGCAGGTACACGCCGGGACAGGGGGTATCTTACACCGGGGAGCTGTTTTTT. This gives the protein CASRYTPGQGVSYTGELFF.

The rearrangement joins TRBV5-1 to TRBJ1-4; weak D call: TRBD1 (5 bases). V lost 5 bases and J lost 7, with 15 bases in between. CDR3 length: 14 residues. CDR1 SGHRS and CDR2 YFSETQ come from the germline V gene. DNA of the CDR3: TGCGCCAGCAGTTCGGCCAGGGTGGGTGAAAAACTGTTTTTT. Translated, it gives CASSSARVGEKLFF. The entire variable domain, with the rest obtained from reference TRBV5-1 and TRBJ1-4, is as follows: KAGVTQTPRYLIKTRGQQVTLSCSPISGHRSVSWYQQTPGQGLQFLFEYFSETQRNKGNFPGRFSGRQFSNSRSEMNVSTLELGDSALYLCASSSARVGEKLFFGSGTQLSVL.

V usage is TRBV7-2 and J usage is TRBJ1-1; D is uncertain. Germline assignment: CDR1 SGHTA and CDR2 FQGNSA. The CDR3 is 14 amino acids. Trimming took off 4 bases at V and 4 bases at J, with 13 bases between the two ends. CDR3 sequence reads: CASSSRRVGTEAFF. Written as DNA, the CDR3 is TGTGCCAGCAGCTCTCGGAGGGTCGGCACTGAAGCTTTCTTT.

DNA for the CDR3: TGCGCCAGACACGAGGGGACAGGGTTTCTCTTCGAGCAGTACTTC. Its translation is CARHEGTGFLFEQYF. The chain carries TRBV23-1 and TRBJ2-7; TRBD1 agrees at 9 bases. TRBV23-1 is designated an ORF whose function remains uncertain. Trimming at V came to 9 bases and at J to 6 bases, leaving 15 bases not matched to a gene. CDR3 length equals 15 residues.

The chain is built from TRBV5-4 and TRBJ1-1, with a tentative D call TRBD1 (5 bases). Deletions cut 1 base from V and 0 bases from J, with 7 bases between. CDR1 is SGHNT, CDR2 YYREEE, per germline (reference sequence). The CDR3 runs to 14 residues. In DNA, the CDR3 is TGTGCCAGCAGCTTGTCGGGGGTGAACACTGAAGCTTTCTTT. This sequence encodes CASSLSGVNTEAFF.

The CDR3 DNA is TGCGCCAGCAGCCAAGGACTAGGGAGATCCGAGCAGTACTTC. Residues: CASSQGLGRSEQYF. The rearrangement joins TRBV5-1 to TRBJ2-7; the match to TRBD2 covers 7 bases. V lost 4 bases and J lost 6; bases outside the gene matches: 10. The CDR3 contains 14 residues. Looked up from germline, CDR1 is SGHRS and CDR2 is YFSETQ.

The J gene is TRBJ2-7, the V gene TRBV10-3; 8 nucleotides align to TRBD2. The V segment lost 10 bases and the J segment 2 bases; nucleotides outside the gene matches: 10. Germline CDR1 is ENHRY and CDR2 is SYGVKD. The CDR3 length is 14 residues. The CDR3 here is CATDSVAGTYEQYF. The CDR3 bases are TGTGCCACCGACTCGGTAGCGGGGACCTACGAGCAGTACTTC.

The chain has TRBV28 and TRBJ2-7; D not resolved. With 4 bases removed from V and 3 bases from J, the gap between germline ends came to 16 bases. Per germline, CDR1 MDHEN and CDR2 SYDVKM. The CDR3 covers 15 residues. CDR3: CASSSAQLTDYEQYF. CDR3 DNA sequence: TGTGCCAGCAGTTCTGCCCAGTTGACTGACTACGAGCAGTACTTC. Full variable domain (rest looked up from reference TRBV28 and TRBJ2-7): DVKVTQSSRYLVKRTGEKVFLECVQDMDHENMFWYRQDPGLGLRLIYFSYDVKMKEKGDIPEGYSVSREKKERFSLILESASTNQTSMYLCASSSAQLTDYEQYFGPGTRLTVT.

The V gene is TRBV7-6, the J gene TRBJ2-7; D perhaps matches TRBD2 (5 bases). Germline CDR1 and CDR2: SGHVS and FNYEAQ. CDR3 size: 16 residues. Trimming cost V 2 bases and J 0 bases, with 14 bases left between them. The CDR3 here is CASSLSSGSSSYEQYF. For the CDR3, the DNA is TGTGCCAGCAGCTTATCAAGCGGTAGTAGCTCCTACGAGCAGTACTTC.

Turning to this clone: The sample holds other DNA sequences that translate to the same CDR3. The V call is TRBV25-1, the J call TRBJ1-5, with a possible D match to TRBD1 (5 bases). Looked up from germline, CDR1 is MGHDK and CDR2 is SYGVNS. The CDR3 runs 14 residues. Trimming pared 1 base from V and 7 bases from J, leaving 11 bases between. The CDR3 region has the DNA TGTGCCAGCAGTGAATTGGGGGGTGACCAGCCCCAGCATTTT. Protein product: CASSELGGDQPQHF.

The V call is TRBV4-2, the J call TRBJ1-1; D not certain. V lost 1 base and J 0 bases, leaving 6 bases between the germline ends. The germline gives CDR1 LGHNA, CDR2 YNFKEQ. The CDR3 totals 14 residues. CDR3 protein: CASSQGSMNTEAFF. CDR3 bases: TGTGCCAGCAGCCAAGGAAGCATGAACACTGAAGCTTTCTTT.

V gene TRBV15 combines with J gene TRBJ1-2; the D gene is possibly TRBD1 (5 bases). Trimming shortened V by 1 base and J by 4 bases, and 16 bases separated the two germline ends. Germline CDR1 reads LNHNV; CDR2 reads YYDKDF (reference sequence). This CDR3 has 16 amino acids. The CDR3 DNA reads TGTGCCACCAGCAGAGTTGTAGACAGCTTACCCTATGGCTACACCTTC. Translated: CATSRVVDSLPYGYTF.

The V and J genes are TRBV7-2 and TRBJ1-1; a weak D match, TRBD1 (5 bases). Trimming took 5 bases from V and 3 from J, leaving 13 bases between them. Germline V gene sequence: CDR1 SGHTA, CDR2 FQGNSA. The CDR3 spans 14 residues. CDR3 sequence reads: CASSIRVPHTEAFF. The CDR3 bases are TGTGCCAGCAGCATCAGGGTTCCGCACACTGAAGCTTTCTTT.